The 32 T cell receptor beta chains given below trace back to one sample, sequenced in a study of T-cell reconstitution after alpha-beta-depleted transplantation in children. Unique molecular identifiers were used to barcode this TCRbeta library. TCRdb processed the PCR reads anew with MiXCR; each CDR3 protein has one entry. The profile covers around 410,000 distinct CDR3 sequences, with approximately 10% appearing a single time and about 5% taken by the ten largest. Specimen: PBMCs from the stem cell graft donor, collected from the stem cell graft. The receptors derive from a human donor who donated a stem cell graft to a child with acute myeloid leukemia.

This clonotype has at least ten counts. The V call is TRBV6-2 or TRBV6-3, the J call TRBJ2-5; D unclear. The CDR3 runs to 14 residues. CDR1 is MNHEY, CDR2 SVGEGT, per germline. The V and J ends lost 4 bases and 5 bases respectively, with 14 bases between them. In DNA form, the CDR3 reads TGTGCCAGCAGTTCGGTAGCCCCTTGGGAGACCCAGTACTTC. Amino acids: CASSSVAPWETQYF.

This clonotype was recorded many times. V usage is TRBV12-3 or TRBV12-4 and J usage is TRBJ2-1; perhaps TRBD1 as D (6 bases). The CDR3 runs 13 residues. Trimming left V 3 bases short and J 6 bases short, with 9 bases between. The DNA of the CDR3 is TGTGCCAGCAGTTTCAGGGGTGGCAATGAGCAGTTCTTC. This gives the protein CASSFRGGNEQFF.

The genes are TRBV11-2 and TRBJ2-1, with 7 bases lining up with TRBD2. The trim removed 0 bases at V and 9 bases at J, leaving 8 bases unmatched. The germline V gene encodes CDR1 SGHAT and CDR2 FQNNGV. This CDR3 has 15 amino acids. The CDR3: CASSLEAGVSSEQFF. The CDR3 bases are TGTGCCAGCAGCTTAGAGGCGGGGGTTTCATCTGAGCAGTTCTTC.

This rearrangement joins TRBV20-1 to TRBJ1-5; a weak D match, TRBD1 (5 bases). Germline V CDR1 and CDR2: DFQATT, SNEGSKA (reference sequence). V dropped 6 bases and J dropped 3 bases, with 12 bases sitting between them. This CDR3 region has 13 residues. This chain's CDR3 is CSARRTYNQPQHF. The CDR3 DNA reads TGCAGTGCCCGTCGGACATACAATCAGCCCCAGCATTTT.

This clonotype was recorded many times. The chain has TRBV20-1 and TRBJ2-3, with D perhaps matching TRBD1 (6 bases). Looked up from germline, CDR1 is DFQATT and CDR2 is SNEGSKA (reference sequence). V shed 5 bases and J shed 5 bases, with 8 bases lying between them. The CDR3 loop spans 11 amino acids. CDR3 nucleotides: TGCAGTGCTTCACAGGGAGATACGCAGTATTTT. Residues: CSASQGDTQYF.

In its sample, this clonotype was seen many times. V usage is TRBV19 and J usage is TRBJ2-3, with D perhaps matching TRBD2 (6 bases). Germline V lookup: CDR1 LNHDA, CDR2 SQIVND (reference sequence). V was trimmed by 4 bases and J by 8 bases, leaving 10 bases between them. The CDR3 runs 12 residues. The CDR3 region is CASSSGIFTQYF. The CDR3, as DNA: TGTGCCAGTAGTAGCGGGATTTTTACGCAGTATTTT. The full variable domain, rest sourced from reference TRBV19 and TRBJ2-3, is DGGITQSPKYLFRKEGQNVTLSCEQNLNHDAMYWYRQDPGQGLRLIYYSQIVNDFQKGDIAEGYSVSREKKESFPLTVTSAQKNPTAFYLCASSSGIFTQYFGPGTRLTVL.

Here the CDR3 DNA reads TGCAGTGCTAGAGATGAGGGAGAGACCCAGTACTTC. Its translation: CSARDEGETQYF. V usage is TRBV20-1 and J usage is TRBJ2-5, with D perhaps TRBD2 (5 bases). The germline V and J ends were trimmed by 0 bases and 4 bases, with 6 bases remaining between them. This CDR3 is built from 12 residues. Germline V gives CDR1 DFQATT, CDR2 SNEGSKA (reference sequence).

This clonotype was counted between two and nine times. This sequence joins TRBV20-1 and TRBJ2-1; D might be TRBD2 (5 bases). This CDR3 is built from 14 residues. The V end lost 3 bases, the J end lost 0 bases, and 9 bases lay between the germline ends. From germline, CDR1 is DFQATT and CDR2 SNEGSKA (reference sequence). This chain's CDR3 is CSASPGSSYNEQFF. As DNA, the CDR3 is TGCAGTGCTAGCCCGGGAAGCTCCTACAATGAGCAGTTCTTC.

This clonotype showed up just a few times. The chain employs TRBV6-5 and TRBJ1-1; the match to TRBD1 covers 8 bases. V shed 3 bases, J shed 3 bases, and the junction held 6 bases outside the gene matches. This CDR3 comprises 15 residues. CDR1 MNHEY and CDR2 SVGAGI come from the germline V gene. The CDR3 DNA is TGTGCCAGCAGTTATACGACAGGGGACGACACTGAAGCTTTCTTT. This gives the protein CASSYTTGDDTEAFF.

The rearrangement joins TRBV9 to TRBJ1-1, with D tentatively TRBD1 (6 bases). The CDR3 loop spans 16 amino acids. Trimming stripped 0 bases from V and 4 bases from J, with 16 bases between. Looked up from germline, CDR1 is SGDLS and CDR2 is YYNGEE. CDR3 in DNA: TGTGCCAGCAGCGTAGAGGGGGGGCGCATCGGCACTGAAGCTTTCTTT. It translates to CASSVEGGRIGTEAFF.

V usage is TRBV19 and J usage is TRBJ2-3; TRBD2 might be the D (6 bases). Germline assignment: CDR1 LNHDA and CDR2 SQIVND (reference sequence). The CDR3 runs 16 residues. V lost 4 bases, J lost 4 bases, and 18 bases lay in between. CDR3 sequence (DNA): TGTGCCAGTAGTACGGGGAGGAACAGCGCCTCAGATACGCAGTATTTT. Protein: CASSTGRNSASDTQYF.

This clonotype was recorded many times. The V and J genes are TRBV5-1 and TRBJ1-2, with 7 bases identical to TRBD1. Losses at the gene ends were 0 bases for V and 5 bases for J; bases not matched to a gene: 1. CDR3 length: 13 amino acids. Germline values: CDR1 SGHRS, CDR2 YFSETQ. The CDR3 reads CASSLDRGYGYTF. The CDR3 bases are TGCGCCAGCAGCTTGGACAGGGGTTATGGCTACACCTTC.

The V gene is TRBV20-1, the J gene TRBJ1-1, with D tentatively TRBD1 (6 bases). The CDR3 consists of 13 residues. V shed 2 bases and J shed 2 bases, with 9 bases lying between them. Germline lookup yields CDR1 DFQATT and CDR2 SNEGSKA (reference sequence). The CDR3 loop reads CSARTGINTEAFF. The CDR3 DNA is TGCAGTGCTAGAACAGGGATCAACACTGAAGCTTTCTTT.

This clonotype was counted only a few times. The V call is TRBV5-1, the J call TRBJ1-3; D uncertain. V lost 3 bases to trimming and J lost 4 bases, with 14 bases between them. CDR1 and CDR2 (germline): SGHRS, YFSETQ. There are 15 residues in the CDR3. CDR3 residues: CASSSSLERGNTIYF. The DNA of the CDR3 is TGCGCCAGCAGCTCTTCACTCGAGCGGGGAAACACCATATATTTT.

CDR3 sequence: CASSYLADTQYF. In DNA, the CDR3 is TGTGCCAGCAGTTACTTAGCAGATACGCAGTATTTT. The J gene is TRBJ2-3, the V gene TRBV6-6; D ambiguous. Germline V gene lookup returns CDR1 MNHNY and CDR2 SVGAGI (reference sequence). The germline V and J ends were trimmed by 1 base and 4 bases, with 3 bases remaining between them. The CDR3 is 12 amino acids.

The rearrangement joins TRBV20-1 to TRBJ1-5; D remains ambiguous. The germline V gene encodes CDR1 DFQATT and CDR2 SNEGSKA (reference sequence). V dropped 5 bases and J dropped 1 base, with 9 bases sitting between them. This CDR3 region has 13 residues. CDR3 residues: CSALTGSNQPQHF. CDR3 bases: TGCAGTGCTCTGACGGGAAGCAATCAGCCCCAGCATTTT.

There are many counts of this clonotype. The rearrangement uses TRBV4-1 and TRBJ2-7; 8 bases are a match to TRBD1. The CDR3 totals 17 residues. Germline V gives CDR1 MGHRA, CDR2 YSYEKL. V dropped 0 bases and J dropped 2; count of bases not matched to a gene: 9. The CDR3 DNA follows: TGCGCCAGCAGCCAAGACCCCCAGGGGGCACAAACCTACGAGCAGTACTTC. It codes for CASSQDPQGAQTYEQYF.

This clonotype has more than one count but fewer than ten. The chain couples TRBV6-5 to TRBJ1-5; 7 bases agree with TRBD1. The length of the CDR3 is 15 residues. V dropped 0 bases and J dropped 4; count of bases not matched to a gene: 3. Germline-derived CDR1 and CDR2 are MNHEY and SVGAGI. The CDR3 spells CASSYSSGGNQPQHF. The CDR3 DNA is TGTGCCAGCAGTTACTCGTCAGGGGGGAATCAGCCCCAGCATTTT.

This clonotype was seen only a few times. The gene calls are TRBV5-1 and TRBJ2-1; 9 bases are shared with TRBD1. The germline V gene encodes CDR1 SGHRS and CDR2 YFSETQ. This CDR3 contains 15 residues. V shed 4 bases, J shed 4 bases, and the junction held 6 bases outside the gene matches. The CDR3 protein is CASSRAGTGYNEQFF. The CDR3 nucleotides are TGCGCCAGCAGCCGCGCCGGGACAGGGTACAATGAGCAGTTCTTC.

This clonotype was seen a few times. The chain couples TRBV4-1 to TRBJ1-6, with D uncertain. Looked up from germline, CDR1 is MGHRA and CDR2 is YSYEKL. This CDR3 has 15 amino acids. Trimming took off 1 base at V and 7 bases at J, with 11 bases between the two ends. CDR3 residues: CASSQGAILNSPLHF. The CDR3, as DNA: TGCGCCAGCAGCCAAGGTGCCATTCTGAATTCACCCCTCCACTTT.

V and J are TRBV7-8 and TRBJ2-7; no clear D gene. CDR3 length: 15 residues. The germline CDR1 and CDR2 sequences are SGHVS and FQNEAQ. V was pared by 3 bases and J by 3 bases, with 15 bases between. In DNA, the CDR3 is TGTGCCAGCAGCTTTAGGCGGCGTCCCCTCTACGAGCAGTACTTC. Amino acids: CASSFRRRPLYEQYF.

This chain joins TRBV12-3 or TRBV12-4 and TRBJ2-2, with a weak D call TRBD1 (6 bases). There are 14 residues in the CDR3. Deletions cut 5 bases from V and 6 bases from J, with 13 bases between. The chain's CDR3 is CASSPRQDAGELFF. The CDR3 nucleotides read TGTGCCAGCAGTCCCCGACAGGACGCCGGGGAGCTGTTTTTT.

This clonotype was recorded many times. The CDR3: CASSLGSGRGNEQFF. CDR3 coding DNA: TGCGCCAGCAGCTTGGGCAGCGGGAGAGGCAATGAGCAGTTCTTC. This rearrangement joins TRBV5-1 to TRBJ2-1; 8 bases match TRBD2. CDR3 size: 15 residues. Germline CDR1 SGHRS, CDR2 YFSETQ. V was clipped by 0 bases and J by 6 bases; unmatched bases: 5.

The chain recombines TRBV12-3 or TRBV12-4 with TRBJ2-5; D may be TRBD1 (5 bases). Deletions cut 8 bases from V and 2 bases from J, with 18 bases between. The CDR3 is 15 residues long. The CDR3 spells CASGPKGLGQETQYF. The CDR3 DNA reads TGTGCCAGCGGTCCGAAGGGGTTAGGGCAAGAGACCCAGTACTTC.

This clonotype occurred a few times. The V gene is TRBV12-3 or TRBV12-4, the J gene TRBJ1-1; D uncertain. The ends were cut back, 1 base at V and 4 bases at J, with 10 bases in the middle. The CDR3 spans 14 residues. The CDR3 region is CASSLGWVRTEAFF. CDR3 in DNA: TGTGCCAGCAGTTTAGGGTGGGTTCGCACTGAAGCTTTCTTT.

V and J are TRBV5-4 and TRBJ1-1; D may be TRBD1 (5 bases). The CDR3 is 14 amino acids. V was clipped by 4 bases and J by 5 bases, with 15 bases between them. Germline CDR1 reads SGHNT; CDR2 reads YYREEE (reference sequence). The CDR3 protein is CASSLRGEFTEAFF. CDR3 DNA: TGTGCCAGCAGCCTTCGGGGGGAGTTTACTGAAGCTTTCTTT.

This clonotype was counted between two and nine times. The chain recombines TRBV7-6 with TRBJ2-5; maybe TRBD2 (6 bases). Germline-derived CDR1 and CDR2 are SGHVS and FNYEAQ. This CDR3 spans 14 amino acids. Trimming cost V 5 bases and J 2 bases, with 12 bases left between them. CDR3 region: CASSKSGQQETQYF. DNA of the CDR3: TGTGCCAGCAGCAAAAGCGGGCAGCAAGAGACCCAGTACTTC.

The chain couples TRBV7-2 to TRBJ2-7, with 12 positions matching TRBD2. The V segment lost 5 bases and the J segment 7 bases; nucleotides outside the gene matches: 12. The CDR3 has 16 residues. Per germline, CDR1 SGHTA and CDR2 FQGNSA. CDR3 region: CASSQPGLAGSGEQYF. The CDR3 region has the DNA TGTGCCAGCAGCCAGCCGGGACTAGCGGGCTCTGGAGAGCAGTACTTC.

The chain has TRBV5-1 and TRBJ2-7; 7 bases line up with TRBD1. Germline V lookup: CDR1 SGHRS, CDR2 YFSETQ. Trimming cost V 0 bases and J 0 bases; bases outside gene matches: 3. This CDR3 region has 15 residues. The CDR3 reads CASSLGGTDSYEQYV. Written as DNA, the CDR3 is TGCGCCAGCAGCTTGGGAGGGACAGACTCCTACGAGCAGTACGTC.

This clonotype was found a few times. As DNA, the CDR3 is TGCGCCAGCAGCTTGGCCGCAGATTTTGTTGGCCAAGAGACCCAGTACTTC. It yields the protein CASSLAADFVGQETQYF. The chain has TRBV5-1 and TRBJ2-5; D call uncertain. CDR3 size: 17 residues. In germline, CDR1 is SGHRS, CDR2 YFSETQ. Trimming removed 0 bases at V and 1 base at J, with 16 bases between. The full variable domain, rest sourced from reference TRBV5-1 and TRBJ2-5, is KAGVTQTPRYLIKTRGQQVTLSCSPISGHRSVSWYQQTPGQGLQFLFEYFSETQRNKGNFPGRFSGRQFSNSRSEMNVSTLELGDSALYLCASSLAADFVGQETQYFGPGTRLLVL.

This clonotype was seen a few times. The J gene is TRBJ2-1, the V gene TRBV4-3; TRBD1 matches 7 bases. The V gene end was trimmed by 5 bases and the J gene end by 8 bases; junction bases not matched to a gene: 15. Looked up from germline, CDR1 is LGHNA and CDR2 is YSLEER. This CDR3 is built from 16 residues. CDR3 sequence (DNA): TGCGCCAGCAGCATACGGGCCCAAAAGGGGGCAGATGAGCAGTTCTTC. Translating it yields CASSIRAQKGADEQFF.

J is TRBJ2-1 and V is TRBV3-1; D remains ambiguous. Between the trimmed V and J ends, which lost 0 bases and 1 base, there was a span of 7 bases. The CDR3 runs 15 residues. CDR1 is LGHDT and CDR2 is YNNKEL in the germline V gene (reference sequence). The CDR3 bases are TGTGCCAGCAGCCAAGAAGACGGATCCTACAATGAGCAGTTCTTC. It translates to CASSQEDGSYNEQFF.